The subject of this entry is one TCR beta chain. Germline CDR1 MDHEN, CDR2 SYDVKM. The CDR3 is made up of 13 amino acids. Deletions cut 5 bases from V and 6 bases from J, with 14 bases between. The time point denotes: newly diagnosed GD, antithyroid drugs for less than 3 months. PBMCs were the source of the RNA used for TCR sequencing. The sample originates from a study of regulatory T cells in long-lasting Graves disease. HTBI primers from iRepertoire and Arm-PCR of CDR3 regions yielded the TCR beta libraries. Using its own MiXCR run on the multiplex PCR reads, TCRdb lists one record per CDR3 protein. Of under 250,000 distinct CDR3 sequences listed, 20% to 25% are singletons.

The specimen comprised peripheral blood mononuclear cells (PBMCs), sampled at new diagnosis, from a patient treated with antithyroid drugs. The source is a female donor with Graves disease. The chain has TRBV28 and TRBJ2-7; the D gene is possibly TRBD1 (5 bases). The CDR3 DNA follows: TGTGCCAGCAGTACAGGAACCCCCCCCGAGCAGTACTTC. Protein sequence: CASSTGTPPEQYF.